This T cell receptor beta chain was sequenced for a study of OX40 agonist ivuxolimab in advanced cancers. V trimming: 3 bases; J trimming: 3 bases; junction bases outside the gene matches: 8. The CDR3 contains 16 residues. Germline V gene sequence: CDR1 LNHDA, CDR2 SQIVND (reference sequence). As regards this clone: What it recognizes is unknown.

Measured with immunoSEQ multiplex PCR; TCRdb has only the in-frame clones, and not every one. The sample comprises about 59,000 clones, around 93% of which are singletons, and less than 20% rests with the top ten. General study results and limits: Partial responders dosed at 0.1-3.0 mg/kg displayed clonal expansion ranking among the lowest. On average, CD8+ T cells showed a greater number of expanded clones than CD4+.

V usage is TRBV19 and J usage is TRBJ2-7; 10 nucleotides agree with TRBD2. The sequencing here drew on CD4+ or CD8+ T cells sorted from blood, taken in a trial of the OX40 agonist ivuxolimab. The TCR sequence derives from an adult with an advanced solid tumor such as melanoma, head and neck, liver or kidney cancer. The CDR3: CASSILASGGHYEQYF. In DNA form, the CDR3 reads TGTGCCAGTAGTATTTTGGCTAGCGGGGGCCACTACGAGCAGTACTTC. Variable domain in full (rest from reference TRBV19 and TRBJ2-7): DGGITQSPKYLFRKEGQNVTLSCEQNLNHDAMYWYRQDPGQGLRLIYYSQIVNDFQKGDIAEGYSVSREKKESFPLTVTSAQKNPTAFYLCASSILASGGHYEQYFGPGTRLTVT.